Given below is one T cell receptor beta chain in context. Its antigen is still unknown. Compared with germline, one end of the junction differs, possibly owing to a read error. PCR was performed a second time for about 7 to 12 cycles using a sample-barcoded 5' primer and a J-beta primer mix. TCRdb re-derived calls from the 5' RACE reads in MiXCR, one entry per CDR3 protein. The sample consists of roughly 1,500,000 distinct CDR3 sequences, almost 35% of them appearing once. The data were taken from a study of blood T cells in healthy people across ages. Study-wide results and limits: Naive CD4+ cell counts and diversity both ran higher in long-lived than in aged donors. Researchers judged that diversity estimates from one million T cells fell short of true values.

The sample taken for sequencing was blood. This TCR came from a woman aged 25 to 39 in good health.

CDR3 sequence: CAITTGSGANVPTF. In DNA, the CDR3 is TGTGCCATCACCACAGGGTCCGGGGCCAACGTCCCGACTTTC. V is TRBV10-3 and J is TRBJ2-6, with TRBD1 as a possible D gene (6 bases). The CDR3 sequence is 14 residues long. Germline V gene data show CDR1 as ENHRY and CDR2 as SYGVKD.